What follows are 18 T cell receptor beta chains derived from one specimen sequenced in a study of T cell responses to AZD1222 COVID-19 vaccine (dated by TCRdb to the early 2020s). Library preparation employed the immunoSEQ multiplex PCR assay. The source is immuneACCESS, and TCRdb retained only in-frame sequences with V and J called. Part of the clones is not carried over; for the studies checked, unresolved V genes explain less than half of this, and the remainder is unexplained. Within this sample are 130,000 to 150,000 clones, with roughly 92% of them counted one time only. The leading ten clones occupy 1.7% of the sample. The time point label, read with the paper, signifies: baseline before first vaccination. Sequencing used peripheral blood, obtained on day 0 of AZD1222 vaccination. Every receptor here comes from an adult in good health.

The chain has TRBV3-1 (or the pseudogene TRBV3-2) and TRBJ2-2, with D uncertain. CDR1 is LGHDT, CDR2 YNNKEL, per germline (reference sequence). The CDR3 loop spans 15 amino acids. V lost 0 bases and J lost 4, with 9 bases in between. The CDR3 loop is CASSQDPKFTGELFF. CDR3 coding DNA: TGTGCCAGCAGCCAAGATCCTAAATTCACCGGGGAGCTGTTTTTT.

The V call is TRBV5-1, the J call TRBJ2-1; tentatively, D is TRBD2 (6 bases). With 0 bases removed from V and 5 bases from J, the gap between germline ends came to 9 bases. Germline V gene sequence: CDR1 SGHRS, CDR2 YFSETQ. The CDR3 contains 14 residues. CDR3 sequence: CASSLGEVHNEQFF. CDR3 nucleotides: TGCGCCAGCAGCTTGGGGGAGGTCCACAATGAGCAGTTCTTC.

This clone was picked up one time. The chain couples TRBV11-2 to TRBJ1-2; tentative D call: TRBD1 (5 bases). Germline loops: CDR1 SGHAT, CDR2 FQNNGV. Trimming took 0 bases from V and 8 from J, leaving 10 bases between them. The CDR3 has 13 amino acids. CDR3 bases: TGTGCCAGCAGCTTAGAGGCAGGGACGGGCTACACCTTC. Amino acids: CASSLEAGTGYTF.

The genes are TRBV7-2 and TRBJ2-3, with TRBD2 as a possible D gene (6 bases). Trimming shortened V by 5 bases and J by 5 bases, and 14 bases separated the two germline ends. This CDR3 region has 14 residues. CDR1 and CDR2 from the germline V gene are SGHTA and FQGNSA. This CDR3 is CASSKSGPVDTQYF. DNA for the CDR3: TGTGCCAGCAGCAAAAGCGGGCCGGTAGATACGCAGTATTTT.

This sequence joins TRBV6-6 and TRBJ1-2; TRBD1 matches at 7 bases. The V gene's germline CDR1 is MNHNY and CDR2 SVGAGI (reference sequence). The CDR3 extends over 15 amino acids. J gave up 4 bases and V 4 bases, and 9 bases lay outside the gene matches. CDR3 nucleotide sequence: TGTGCCAGCAGTTTATCGACAGGGTCGGGCTATGGCTACACCTTC. It translates to CASSLSTGSGYGYTF.

The chain joins TRBV1 to TRBJ1-1; TRBD1 is the table's D call and was not checked against the DNA. TRBV1 is classified as a pseudogene. The CDR3 has 18 residues. CDR3 sequence (DNA): TGCACCAGCAGCCAAAGCGAACTGACAGGGGTAAAAAGGACTGAAGCTTTCTTT. It codes for CTSSQSELTGVKRTEAFF.

This rearrangement joins TRBV28 to TRBJ1-2; no reliable D call. The CDR3 is 15 residues long. The germline gives CDR1 MDHEN, CDR2 SYDVKM. Trimming left V 3 bases short and J 7 bases short, with 18 bases between. The CDR3 region is CASSFGRAHRGGYTF. The CDR3, as DNA: TGTGCCAGCAGTTTTGGTCGGGCTCATCGAGGTGGCTACACCTTC.

The chain combines TRBV7-2 with TRBJ2-3, with TRBD2 matching 8 bases. J lost 4 bases, V lost 2 bases, and 2 bases had no gene match. The CDR3 is made up of 14 amino acids. Germline CDR1 SGHTA, CDR2 FQGNSA. The CDR3 nucleotides are TGTGCCAGCAGCTTAAGCGGGAGATCAGATACGCAGTATTTT. It is translated as CASSLSGRSDTQYF.

The chain uses TRBV5-1 and TRBJ2-3, with 10 bases lining up with TRBD1. CDR1 is SGHRS, CDR2 YFSETQ, per germline. This CDR3 is built from 21 residues. V dropped 2 bases and J dropped 4; count of bases not matched to a gene: 22. The CDR3 DNA sequence: TGCGCCAGCAGCTTTGGGACAGGGGAGAGGTACCGCGGGAGCATCCCAGATACGCAGTATTTT. Encoded protein: CASSFGTGERYRGSIPDTQYF.

The genes are TRBV20-1 and TRBJ2-3; D remains ambiguous. This CDR3 comprises 11 residues. V lost 1 base to trimming and J lost 6 bases, with 5 bases between them. The germline CDR1 and CDR2 sequences are DFQATT and SNEGSKA (reference sequence). The DNA of the CDR3 is TGCAGTGCTAGAGTAGCCGATACGCAGTATTTT. It translates to CSARVADTQYF.

The chain combines TRBV2 with TRBJ1-5; D is uncertain. The CDR3 loop spans 14 amino acids. The germline CDR1 and CDR2 sequences are SNHLY and FYNNEI. Trimming stripped 4 bases from V and 10 bases from J, with 17 bases between. The CDR3 loop reads CASSVLKSGTPQHF. CDR3 sequence (DNA): TGTGCCAGCAGTGTTCTTAAATCGGGCACTCCCCAGCATTTT. The full variable domain, in which reference TRBV2 and TRBJ1-5 provide the parts outside the CDR3, is EPEVTQTPSHQVTQMGQEVILRCVPISNHLYFYWYRQILGQKVEFLVSFYNNEISEKSEIFDDQFSVERPDGSNFTLKIRSTKLEDSAMYFCASSVLKSGTPQHFGDGTRLSIL.

This chain links TRBV19 with TRBJ2-2; weak D call: TRBD2 (6 bases). Trimming took 10 bases from V and 1 from J, leaving 10 bases between them. Germline CDR1 is LNHDA and CDR2 is SQIVND (reference sequence). This CDR3 is built from 13 residues. CDR3 residues: CATLGGNTGELFF. CDR3 sequence (DNA): TGTGCCACCCTGGGGGGGAACACCGGGGAGCTGTTTTTT.

The J gene is TRBJ1-1, the V gene TRBV4-1; no firm D call. Germline lookup yields CDR1 MGHRA and CDR2 YSYEKL. The V end was cut by 3 bases, the J end by 0 bases, with 8 bases between. The CDR3 is 14 amino acids. CDR3 in amino acids: CASSHVNLNTEAFF. The CDR3 coding sequence is TGCGCCAGCAGCCATGTGAACTTGAACACTGAAGCTTTCTTT.

The genes are TRBV5-4 and TRBJ2-7; 10 nucleotides align to TRBD2. The trim removed 3 bases at V and 6 bases at J, leaving 15 bases unmatched. The CDR3 loop spans 17 amino acids. In germline, CDR1 is SGHNT, CDR2 YYREEE (reference sequence). As DNA, the CDR3 is TGTGCCAGCAGCTACTCCGGGACTAGCGCTTTCTACAGCGAGCAGTACTTC. The encoded protein is CASSYSGTSAFYSEQYF.

This chain's CDR3 is CASSVVGQGLFSPLHF. CDR3 in DNA: TGTGCCAGCAGTGTCGTAGGACAGGGCTTATTTTCACCCCTCCACTTT. The rearrangement links TRBV6-1 to TRBJ1-6; 8 bases are shared with TRBD1. Germline lookup yields CDR1 MNHNS and CDR2 SASEGT. Unmatched junction bases numbered 11, after V lost 4 bases and J lost 9 bases. The length of the CDR3 is 16 residues.

This clone was observed a single time. The V call is TRBV5-1, the J call TRBJ1-5, with 8 nucleotides matching TRBD1. The CDR3 sequence is 14 residues long. V shed 2 bases and J 5 bases; nucleotides not matched to a gene: 3. The germline CDR1 and CDR2 sequences are SGHRS and YFSETQ. CDR3 nucleotide sequence: TGCGCCAGCAGCTTAACAGGGGGTGATCAGCCCCAGCATTTT. Amino acids: CASSLTGGDQPQHF.

The rearrangement joins TRBV2 to TRBJ2-7; TRBD1 aligns across 7 bases. V dropped 4 bases and J dropped 1; count of bases not matched to a gene: 4. In germline, CDR1 is SNHLY, CDR2 FYNNEI. This CDR3 has 14 amino acids. The chain's CDR3 is CASSGGRGSYEQYF. The CDR3 bases are TGTGCCAGCAGTGGAGGCAGGGGGTCCTACGAGCAGTACTTC.

The V call is TRBV6-4, the J call TRBJ1-1; 7 nucleotides agree with TRBD1. Losses at the gene ends were 0 bases for V and 5 bases for J; bases not matched to a gene: 6. The germline V gene encodes CDR1 MRHNA and CDR2 SNTAGT. This CDR3 has 15 amino acids. CDR3 region: CASSDSGGGRTEAFF. For the CDR3, the DNA is TGTGCCAGCAGTGACTCGGGAGGGGGCCGAACTGAAGCTTTCTTT.